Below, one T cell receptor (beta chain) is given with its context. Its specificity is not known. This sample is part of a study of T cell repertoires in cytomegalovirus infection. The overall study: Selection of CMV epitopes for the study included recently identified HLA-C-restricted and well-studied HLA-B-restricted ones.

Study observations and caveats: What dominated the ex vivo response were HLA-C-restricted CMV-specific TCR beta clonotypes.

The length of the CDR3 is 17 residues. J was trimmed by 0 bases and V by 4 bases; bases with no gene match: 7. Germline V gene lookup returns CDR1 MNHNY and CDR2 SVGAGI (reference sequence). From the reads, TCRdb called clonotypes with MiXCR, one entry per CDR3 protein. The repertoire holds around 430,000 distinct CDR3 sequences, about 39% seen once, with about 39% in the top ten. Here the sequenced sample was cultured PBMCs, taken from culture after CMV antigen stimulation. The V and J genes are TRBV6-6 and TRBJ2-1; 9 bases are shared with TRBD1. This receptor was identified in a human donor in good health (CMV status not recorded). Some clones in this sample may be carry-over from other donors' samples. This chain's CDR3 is CASSSAGQGPSYNEQFF. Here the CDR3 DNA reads TGTGCCAGCAGTTCGGCGGGACAGGGACCCTCCTACAATGAGCAGTTCTTC.